Below are 19 T cell receptor beta chains sequenced from a single sample in a study of T cell changes during pregnancy in multiple sclerosis. Method: immunoSEQ multiplex PCR; TCRdb's copy keeps in-frame clones and lacks some. The data contain 70,000 or so clones, 80% to 95% of them singletons. The sequences come from peripheral blood, collected in the third trimester of pregnancy. These receptors all come from a female donor in good health, enrolled as a control in a pregnancy study.

The genes are TRBV28 and TRBJ2-7, with 10 bases matching TRBD1. J was trimmed by 7 bases and V by 8 bases; bases with no gene match: 14. The length of the CDR3 is 15 residues. Germline V gene sequence: CDR1 MDHEN, CDR2 SYDVKM. The CDR3 is CASLEGGTGVWEQYF. The CDR3 DNA sequence: TGTGCCAGCCTCGAGGGGGGGACAGGGGTGTGGGAGCAGTACTTC.

This clone has more than one count but fewer than ten. The J gene is TRBJ2-7, the V gene TRBV19; possible D gene TRBD2, 6 bases. CDR1 and CDR2 (germline): LNHDA, SQIVND (reference sequence). The CDR3 consists of 14 residues. V lost 6 bases, J lost 4 bases, and 16 bases lay in between. The CDR3, as DNA: TGTGCCAGTAGCCATACCGGACTACCTTACGAGCAGTACTTC. It yields the protein CASSHTGLPYEQYF.

The J gene is TRBJ2-7, the V gene TRBV9, with 10 bases lining up with TRBD1. This CDR3 contains 15 residues. Unmatched junction bases numbered 4, after V lost 3 bases and J lost 1 base. Germline CDR1 and CDR2: SGDLS and YYNGEE. In DNA, the CDR3 is TGTGCCAGCAGCGCCCGGGACAGGGGTTCCTACGAGCAGTACTTC. Residues: CASSARDRGSYEQYF.

This clone has only a few counts. Germline and junction disagree at one end, which may indicate a read error. J is TRBJ1-2 and V is TRBV7-7; TRBD1 matches 7 bases. Looked up from germline, CDR1 is SSHAT and CDR2 is FNYEAQ (reference sequence). There are 17 residues in the CDR3. The CDR3, as DNA: TGTGCTAGCAGCCATCGACAGGGAAGAGACATTCCGGATGGCTACACCTTC. Its translation: CASSHRQGRDIPDGYTF.

This clone was counted a single time. The chain combines TRBV7-9 with TRBJ2-2, with 9 bases aligning to TRBD2. The germline V gene has CDR1 SEHNR and CDR2 FQNEAQ (reference sequence). With 1 base clipped from V and 4 bases from J, the junction kept 7 bases outside the gene matches. This CDR3 has 17 amino acids. The CDR3 DNA reads TGTGCCAGCAGCTTAGGATCTAGCGGGGTGATCACCGGGGAGCTGTTTTTT. This gives the protein CASSLGSSGVITGELFF.

In its sample, this clone was seen once. V gene TRBV7-9 combines with J gene TRBJ1-3; D remains ambiguous. Germline CDR1 and CDR2: SEHNR and FQNEAQ (reference sequence). The CDR3 contains 13 residues. Trimming cost V 1 base and J 3 bases, with 4 bases left between them. The CDR3 here is CASSLDLGNTIYF. As DNA, the CDR3 is TGTGCCAGCAGCTTAGATCTTGGAAACACCATATATTTT.

The chain recombines TRBV7-6 with TRBJ2-5; TRBD2 is a possible D gene (5 bases). This CDR3 is 14 amino acids long. CDR1 and CDR2 (germline): SGHVS, FNYEAQ. V dropped 1 base and J dropped 4 bases, with 10 bases sitting between them. The CDR3 coding sequence is TGTGCCAGCAGCTTAGGACCGAGGGCAGAGACCCAGTACTTC. Translated: CASSLGPRAETQYF.

This chain connects TRBV12-5 to TRBJ2-1, with D perhaps matching TRBD2 (7 bases). Trimming pared 5 bases from V and 3 bases from J, leaving 17 bases between. This CDR3 is built from 16 residues. Germline assignment: CDR1 LGHNT and CDR2 FRNRAP. CDR3 residues: CASGVAWGGRYNEQFF. The CDR3 DNA reads TGTGCTAGTGGTGTCGCCTGGGGGGGCCGCTACAATGAGCAGTTCTTC.

This chain joins TRBV11-2 and TRBJ2-7; 7 bases map to TRBD2. The length of the CDR3 is 15 residues. From germline, CDR1 is SGHAT and CDR2 FQNNGV. V lost 7 bases to trimming and J lost 7 bases; unmatched junction nucleotides: 16. The CDR3 bases are TGTGCCAGCATCTTCATCGGGGGGTCAGGAGCGGAGCAGTACTTC. Amino acid sequence: CASIFIGGSGAEQYF.

This clone was detected a few times. V is TRBV4-2 and J is TRBJ1-2; D is undetermined. The CDR3 is made up of 12 amino acids. V lost 4 bases, J lost 4 bases, and 7 bases lay in between. From germline, CDR1 is LGHNA and CDR2 YNFKEQ. CDR3 amino acids: CASSPGSYGYTF. The DNA of the CDR3 is TGTGCCAGCAGCCCTGGCAGCTATGGCTACACCTTC.

In its sample, this clone is medium-sized. The chain combines TRBV7-9 with TRBJ2-1; weak D call: TRBD2 (6 bases). Germline values: CDR1 SEHNR, CDR2 FQNEAQ (reference sequence). This CDR3 has 16 amino acids. V lost 5 bases, J lost 4 bases, and 18 bases lay in between. In DNA, the CDR3 is TGTGCCAGCAGCGAGGTTACAGGAGGGAATTACAATGAGCAGTTCTTC. It encodes CASSEVTGGNYNEQFF.

In this sample, this clone turned up once. The V call is TRBV27, the J call TRBJ2-3; D gene unclear. CDR1 MNHEY and CDR2 SMNVEV come from the germline V gene (reference sequence). The CDR3 is 14 residues long. V was cut by 6 bases and J by 6 bases, with 16 bases left in between. The CDR3 is CASSPSSIMDTQYF. In nucleotides, the CDR3 is TGTGCCAGCAGCCCCTCAAGCATTATGGATACGCAGTATTTT.

The chain has TRBV7-8 and TRBJ2-1, with D possibly TRBD2 on 6 matching bases. Germline V gene sequence: CDR1 SGHVS, CDR2 FQNEAQ. V was cut by 5 bases and J by 6 bases, with 23 bases left in between. The CDR3 totals 17 residues. CDR3 sequence reads: CASSRPPWRRGFNEQFF. The CDR3 region has the DNA TGTGCCAGCAGCCGACCCCCTTGGAGGAGGGGTTTCAATGAGCAGTTCTTC.

This clone showed up just once. The gene calls are TRBV11-2 and TRBJ2-5, with 12 bases fitting TRBD2. Trimming cost V 1 base and J 5 bases; bases outside gene matches: 8. Germline V gives CDR1 SGHAT, CDR2 FQNNGV. The CDR3 has 17 residues. CDR3 sequence: CASSLGSLAGGGETQYF. Written as DNA, the CDR3 is TGTGCCAGCAGCTTAGGGAGCCTAGCGGGAGGGGGGGAGACCCAGTACTTC.

V gene TRBV7-9 combines with J gene TRBJ2-1; 11 nucleotides line up with TRBD2. With 5 bases clipped from V and 0 bases from J, the junction kept 3 bases outside the gene matches. Germline loops: CDR1 SEHNR, CDR2 FQNEAQ (reference sequence). The CDR3 consists of 16 residues. Here the CDR3 DNA reads TGTGCCAGCAGCCCTAGCGGGGGGTACTCCTACAATGAGCAGTTCTTC. As protein: CASSPSGGYSYNEQFF.

This clone was seen once. The CDR3 coding sequence is TGTGCCAGCAGCAAAAAGTCTATAGCGGGGGGGAAAGAGGGCTCCTACAATGAGCAGTTCTTC. Translated, it gives CASSKKSIAGGKEGSYNEQFF. The chain joins TRBV21-1 to TRBJ2-1; TRBD2 is the table's D call and was not checked against the DNA. TRBV21-1 is given as a pseudogene. The CDR3 length is 21 residues.

This chain joins TRBV5-6 and TRBJ2-1; possibly TRBD2 for D (5 bases). Germline CDR1 and CDR2: SGHDT and YYEEEE. The CDR3 contains 18 residues. V lost 0 bases and J 2 bases, leaving 18 bases between the germline ends. The CDR3 nucleotides are TGTGCCAGCAGCTTGGCAAGGCTAGCTATTGGGCCCTACAATGAGCAGTTCTTC. It translates to CASSLARLAIGPYNEQFF. The full variable domain, rest sourced from reference TRBV5-6 and TRBJ2-1, is DAGVTQSPTHLIKTRGQQVTLRCSPKSGHDTVSWYQQALGQGPQFIFQYYEEEERQRGNFPDRFSGHQFPNYSSELNVNALLLGDSALYLCASSLARLAIGPYNEQFFGPGTRLTVL.

V gene TRBV7-2 combines with J gene TRBJ1-2; 7 bases align to TRBD1. Losses at the gene ends were 1 base for V and 8 bases for J; bases not matched to a gene: 10. From germline, CDR1 is SGHTA and CDR2 FQGNSA. The CDR3 is made up of 15 amino acids. The CDR3 loop is CASSLGGQGGRGYTF. As DNA, the CDR3 is TGTGCCAGCAGCTTAGGGGGGCAGGGGGGTAGGGGCTACACCTTC.

This chain links TRBV5-1 with TRBJ2-2; TRBD2 aligns across 13 bases. Unmatched junction bases numbered 5, after V lost 5 bases and J lost 7 bases. This CDR3 is 15 amino acids long. Looked up from germline, CDR1 is SGHRS and CDR2 is YFSETQ. The CDR3 loop is CASRGLAGVDGELFF. DNA of the CDR3: TGCGCCAGCAGAGGACTAGCGGGAGTTGACGGGGAGCTGTTTTTT.